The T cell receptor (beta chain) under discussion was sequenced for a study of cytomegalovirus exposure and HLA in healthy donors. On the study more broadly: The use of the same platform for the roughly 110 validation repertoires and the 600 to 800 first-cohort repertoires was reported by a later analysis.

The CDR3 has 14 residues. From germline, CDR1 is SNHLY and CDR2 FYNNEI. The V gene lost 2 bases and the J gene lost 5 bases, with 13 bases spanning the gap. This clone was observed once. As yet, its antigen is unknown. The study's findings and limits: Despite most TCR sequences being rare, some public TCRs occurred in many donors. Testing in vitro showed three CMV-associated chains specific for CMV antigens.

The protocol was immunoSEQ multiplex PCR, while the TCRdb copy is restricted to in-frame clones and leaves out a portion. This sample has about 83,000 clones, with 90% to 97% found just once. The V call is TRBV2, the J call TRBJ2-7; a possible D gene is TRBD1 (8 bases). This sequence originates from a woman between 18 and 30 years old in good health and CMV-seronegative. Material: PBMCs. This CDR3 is CASSEYRGGDEQYF. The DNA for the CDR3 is TGTGCCAGCAGTGAATACAGGGGGGGCGACGAGCAGTACTTC.